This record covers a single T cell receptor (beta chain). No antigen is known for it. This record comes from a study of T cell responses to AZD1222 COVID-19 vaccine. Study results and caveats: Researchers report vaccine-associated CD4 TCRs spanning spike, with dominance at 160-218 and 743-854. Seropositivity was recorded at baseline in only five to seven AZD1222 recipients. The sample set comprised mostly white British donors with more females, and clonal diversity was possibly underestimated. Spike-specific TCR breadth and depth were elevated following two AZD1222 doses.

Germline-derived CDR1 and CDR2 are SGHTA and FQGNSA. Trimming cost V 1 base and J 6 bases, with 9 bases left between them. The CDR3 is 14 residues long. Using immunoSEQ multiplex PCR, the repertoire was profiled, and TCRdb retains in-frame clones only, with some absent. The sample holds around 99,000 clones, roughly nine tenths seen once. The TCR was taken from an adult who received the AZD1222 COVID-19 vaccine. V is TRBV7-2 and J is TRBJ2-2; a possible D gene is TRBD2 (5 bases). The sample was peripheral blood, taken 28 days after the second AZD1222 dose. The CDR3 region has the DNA TGTGCCAGCAGCTTAGGGAGCGGTTCCGGGGAGCTGTTTTTT. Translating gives CASSLGSGSGELFF.